The sequence of this T cell receptor beta chain was determined in a study of blood T cell repertoires in COVID-19. Measured with immunoSEQ multiplex PCR; TCRdb has only the in-frame clones, and not every one. The sample has roughly 27,000 clones, roughly nine tenths seen once. The CDR3 loop spans 16 amino acids. From germline, CDR1 is MDHEN and CDR2 SYDVKM. Trimming shortened V by 9 bases and J by 0 bases, and 15 bases separated the two germline ends. This receptor was obtained from a man aged 55 to 70 with acute or convalescent COVID-19. Material: peripheral blood. This chain joins TRBV28 and TRBJ1-6, with D possibly being TRBD1 (6 bases). CDR3 loop: CASLRGGSSYNSPLHF. CDR3 DNA sequence: TGTGCCAGTTTACGAGGGGGAAGCTCCTATAATTCACCCCTCCACTTT.